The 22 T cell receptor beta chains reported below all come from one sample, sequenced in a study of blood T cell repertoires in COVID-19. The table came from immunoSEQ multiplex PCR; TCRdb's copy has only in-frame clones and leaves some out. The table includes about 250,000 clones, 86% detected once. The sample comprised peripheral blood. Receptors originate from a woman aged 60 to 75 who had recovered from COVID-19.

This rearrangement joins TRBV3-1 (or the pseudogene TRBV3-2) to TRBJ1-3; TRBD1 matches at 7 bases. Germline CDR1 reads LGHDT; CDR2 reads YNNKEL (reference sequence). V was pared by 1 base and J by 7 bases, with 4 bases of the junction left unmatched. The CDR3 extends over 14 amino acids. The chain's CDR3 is CASSQVDRANTIYF. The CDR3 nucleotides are TGTGCCAGCAGCCAAGTTGACAGGGCGAACACCATATATTTT.

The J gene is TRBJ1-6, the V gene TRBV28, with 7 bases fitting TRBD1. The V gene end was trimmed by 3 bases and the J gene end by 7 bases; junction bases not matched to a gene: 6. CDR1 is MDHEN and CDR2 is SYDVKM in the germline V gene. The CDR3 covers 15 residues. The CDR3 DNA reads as TGTGCCAGCAGTTTCCTCAGGGGGTACAATTCACCCCTCCACTTT. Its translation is CASSFLRGYNSPLHF.

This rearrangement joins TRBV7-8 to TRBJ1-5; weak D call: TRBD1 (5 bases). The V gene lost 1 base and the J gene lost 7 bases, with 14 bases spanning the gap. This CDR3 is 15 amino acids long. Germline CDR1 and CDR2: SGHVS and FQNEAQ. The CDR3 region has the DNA TGTGCCAGCAGCTTAGATGGGGCCTCCCACCAGCCCCAGCATTTT. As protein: CASSLDGASHQPQHF. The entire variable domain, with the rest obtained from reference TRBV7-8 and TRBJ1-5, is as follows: GAGVSQSPRYKVAKRGQDVALRCDPISGHVSLFWYQQALGQGPEFLTYFQNEAQLDKSGLPSDRFFAERPEGSVSTLKIQRTQQEDSAVYLCASSLDGASHQPQHFGDGTRLSIL.

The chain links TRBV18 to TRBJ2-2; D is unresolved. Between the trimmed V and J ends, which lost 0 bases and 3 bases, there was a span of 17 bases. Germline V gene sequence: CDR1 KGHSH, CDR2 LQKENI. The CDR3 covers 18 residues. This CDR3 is CASSPPVWSPEDTGELFF. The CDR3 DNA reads TGTGCCAGCTCACCACCGGTCTGGTCACCCGAGGACACCGGGGAGCTGTTTTTT.

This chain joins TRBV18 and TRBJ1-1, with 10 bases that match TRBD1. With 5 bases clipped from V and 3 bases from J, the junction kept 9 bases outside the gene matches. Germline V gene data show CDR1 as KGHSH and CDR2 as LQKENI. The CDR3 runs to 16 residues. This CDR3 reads CASSFATGGMDTEAFF. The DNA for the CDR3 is TGTGCCAGCTCATTCGCGACAGGGGGCATGGACACTGAAGCTTTCTTT.

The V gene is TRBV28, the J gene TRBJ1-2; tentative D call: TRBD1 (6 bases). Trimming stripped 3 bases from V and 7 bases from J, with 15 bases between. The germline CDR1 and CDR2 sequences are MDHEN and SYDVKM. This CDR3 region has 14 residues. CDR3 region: CASSFPGAPGGYTF. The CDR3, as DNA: TGTGCCAGCAGTTTTCCAGGGGCACCTGGTGGCTACACCTTC.

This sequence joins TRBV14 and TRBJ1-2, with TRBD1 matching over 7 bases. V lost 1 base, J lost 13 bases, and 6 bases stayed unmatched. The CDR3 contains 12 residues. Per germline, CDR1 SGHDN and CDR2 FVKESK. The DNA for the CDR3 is TGTGCCAGCAGCCAAGTACAGGGGTTGGGCACCTTC. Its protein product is CASSQVQGLGTF.

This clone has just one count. The CDR3 reads CASSPLTIPSYEQYF. In DNA form, the CDR3 reads TGTGCCAGCTCACCATTGACTATTCCCTCCTACGAGCAGTACTTC. This chain joins TRBV18 and TRBJ2-7; a weak D match, TRBD2 (5 bases). Looked up from germline, CDR1 is KGHSH and CDR2 is LQKENI. There are 15 residues in the CDR3. Trimming pared 2 bases from V and 0 bases from J, leaving 11 bases between. Full variable domain (outside the CDR3, taken from reference TRBV18 and TRBJ2-7): NAGVMQNPRHLVRRRGQEARLRCSPMKGHSHVYWYRQLPEEGLKFMVYLQKENIIDESGMPKERFSAEFPKEGPSILRIQQVVRGDSAAYFCASSPLTIPSYEQYFGPGTRLTVT.

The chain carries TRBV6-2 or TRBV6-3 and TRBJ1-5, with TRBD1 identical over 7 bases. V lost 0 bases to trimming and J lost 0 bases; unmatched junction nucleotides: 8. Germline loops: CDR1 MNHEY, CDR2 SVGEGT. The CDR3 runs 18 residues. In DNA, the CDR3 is TGTGCCAGCAGTTACTCGTTGAACAGGGGACATAGCAATCAGCCCCAGCATTTT. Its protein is CASSYSLNRGHSNQPQHF.

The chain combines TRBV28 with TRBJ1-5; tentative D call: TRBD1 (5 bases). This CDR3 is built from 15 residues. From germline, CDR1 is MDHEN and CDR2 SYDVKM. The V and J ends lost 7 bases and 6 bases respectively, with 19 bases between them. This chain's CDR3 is CASTSTGEGFQPQHF. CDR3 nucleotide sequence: TGTGCCAGCACCTCAACGGGGGAGGGTTTTCAGCCCCAGCATTTT.

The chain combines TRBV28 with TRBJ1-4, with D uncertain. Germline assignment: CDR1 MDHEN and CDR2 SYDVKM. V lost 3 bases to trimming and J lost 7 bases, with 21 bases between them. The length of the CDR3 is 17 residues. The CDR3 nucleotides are TGTGCCAGCAGTTTCCACGACACCTGGGGAGAGGGTGAAAAACTGTTTTTT. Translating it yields CASSFHDTWGEGEKLFF.

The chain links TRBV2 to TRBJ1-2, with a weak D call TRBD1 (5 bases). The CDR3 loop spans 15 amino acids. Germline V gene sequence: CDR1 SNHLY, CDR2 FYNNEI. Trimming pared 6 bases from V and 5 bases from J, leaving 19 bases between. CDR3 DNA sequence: TGTGCCAGCAGCCAACCGACAGCGAGAGTTTATGGCTACACCTTC. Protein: CASSQPTARVYGYTF.

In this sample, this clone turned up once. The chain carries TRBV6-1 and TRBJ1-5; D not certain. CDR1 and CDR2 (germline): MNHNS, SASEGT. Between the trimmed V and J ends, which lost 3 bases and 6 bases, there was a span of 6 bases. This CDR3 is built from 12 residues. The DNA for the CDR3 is TGTGCCAGCAGTGATCGGGTTCAGCCCCAGCATTTT. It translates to CASSDRVQPQHF.

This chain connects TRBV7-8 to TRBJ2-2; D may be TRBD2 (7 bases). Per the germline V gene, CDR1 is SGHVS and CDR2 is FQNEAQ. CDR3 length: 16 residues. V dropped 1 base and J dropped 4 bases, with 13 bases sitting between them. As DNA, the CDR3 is TGTGCCAGCAGCTTAGGTACAGGGAGGGGCACCGGGGAGCTGTTTTTT. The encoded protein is CASSLGTGRGTGELFF.

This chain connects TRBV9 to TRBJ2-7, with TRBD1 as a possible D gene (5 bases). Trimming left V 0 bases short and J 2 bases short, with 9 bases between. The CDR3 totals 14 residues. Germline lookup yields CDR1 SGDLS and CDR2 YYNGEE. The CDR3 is CASSVAGIPYEQYF. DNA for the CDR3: TGTGCCAGCAGCGTAGCAGGGATACCCTACGAGCAGTACTTC.

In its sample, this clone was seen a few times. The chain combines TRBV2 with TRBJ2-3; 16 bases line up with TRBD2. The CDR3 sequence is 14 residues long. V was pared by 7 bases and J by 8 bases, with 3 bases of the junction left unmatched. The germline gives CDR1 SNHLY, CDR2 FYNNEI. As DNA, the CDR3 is TGTGCCAGCACGGGACTAGCGGGGGGGTTTACGCAGTATTTT. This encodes CASTGLAGGFTQYF.

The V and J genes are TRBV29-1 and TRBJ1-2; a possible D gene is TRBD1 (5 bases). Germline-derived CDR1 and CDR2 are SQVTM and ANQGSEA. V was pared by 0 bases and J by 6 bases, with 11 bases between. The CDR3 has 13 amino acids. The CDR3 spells CSVEDQWGDGYTF. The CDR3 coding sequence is TGCAGCGTTGAAGATCAATGGGGGGATGGCTACACCTTC.

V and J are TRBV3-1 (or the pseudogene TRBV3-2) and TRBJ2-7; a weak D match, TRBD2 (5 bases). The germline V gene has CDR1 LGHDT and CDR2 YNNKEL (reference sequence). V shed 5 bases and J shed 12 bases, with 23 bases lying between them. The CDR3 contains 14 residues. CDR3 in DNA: TGTGCCAGCAGCTCAACGGAGGACCCCCGAGTACGGTACTTC. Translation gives CASSSTEDPRVRYF.

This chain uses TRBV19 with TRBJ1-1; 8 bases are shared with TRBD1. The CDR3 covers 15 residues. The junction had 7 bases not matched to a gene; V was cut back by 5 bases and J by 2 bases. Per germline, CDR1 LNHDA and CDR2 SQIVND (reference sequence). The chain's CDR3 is CASSFTRGPNTEAFF. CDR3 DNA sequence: TGTGCCAGTAGTTTTACCAGGGGGCCCAACACTGAAGCTTTCTTT.

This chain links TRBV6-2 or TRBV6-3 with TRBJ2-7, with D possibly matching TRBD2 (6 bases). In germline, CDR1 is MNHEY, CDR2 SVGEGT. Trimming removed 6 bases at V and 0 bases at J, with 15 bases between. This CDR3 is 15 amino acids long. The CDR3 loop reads CASSGGAYISYEQYF. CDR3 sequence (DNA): TGTGCCAGCAGCGGCGGGGCTTATATCTCCTACGAGCAGTACTTC.

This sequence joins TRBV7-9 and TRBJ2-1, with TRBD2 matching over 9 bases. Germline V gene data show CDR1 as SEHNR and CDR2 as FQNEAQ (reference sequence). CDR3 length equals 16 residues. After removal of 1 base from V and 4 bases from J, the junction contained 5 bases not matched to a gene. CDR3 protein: CASSLGDSGGYNEQFF. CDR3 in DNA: TGTGCCAGCAGCTTAGGGGATAGCGGGGGATACAATGAGCAGTTCTTC. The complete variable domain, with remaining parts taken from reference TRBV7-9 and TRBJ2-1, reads DTGVSQNPRHKITKRGQNVTFRCDPISEHNRLYWYRQTLGQGPEFLTYFQNEAQLEKSRLLSDRFSAERPKGSFSTLEIQRTEQGDSAMYLCASSLGDSGGYNEQFFGPGTRLTVL.

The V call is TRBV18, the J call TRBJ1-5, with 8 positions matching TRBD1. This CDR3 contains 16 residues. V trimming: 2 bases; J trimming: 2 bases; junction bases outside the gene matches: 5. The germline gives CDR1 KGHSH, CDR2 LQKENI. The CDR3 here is CASSPRSTGGNQPQHF. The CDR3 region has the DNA TGTGCCAGCTCACCAAGATCGACAGGGGGCAATCAGCCCCAGCATTTT.